The clone carrying this T cell receptor beta chain has at least ten counts. It was with unique molecular identifiers that the TCRbeta library was prepared. MiXCR was run by TCRdb on the PCR reads, yielding one entry per CDR3 protein. The sample yields approximately 400,000 distinct CDR3 sequences, roughly 11% seen once. This sample is part of a study of T-cell reconstitution after alpha-beta-depleted transplantation in children. Sequences were derived from PBMCs from the stem cell graft donor, sampled from the stem cell graft. The sequence was collected from a human donor who donated a stem cell graft to a child with acute myeloid leukemia.

The CDR3: CASNRAGGWDEQYF. CDR3 coding DNA: TGTGCCAGCAACCGAGCGGGAGGGTGGGACGAGCAGTACTTC. The chain employs TRBV27 and TRBJ2-7; 10 bases agree with TRBD2. The length of the CDR3 is 14 residues. Germline lookup yields CDR1 MNHEY and CDR2 SMNVEV (reference sequence). J was trimmed by 5 bases and V by 7 bases; bases with no gene match: 8.